Below, 18 T cell receptor beta chains from the same sample are listed, as sequenced in a study of OX40 agonist ivuxolimab in advanced cancers. Clones were sequenced by immunoSEQ multiplex PCR, and TCRdb holds only the in-frame ones, with some missing. Among about 54,000 clones listed, nearly 80% were seen once. The specimen was CD4+ or CD8+ T cells sorted from blood, collected in a trial of the OX40 agonist ivuxolimab. Receptor source: an adult with an advanced solid tumor such as melanoma, head and neck, liver or kidney cancer.

In DNA, the CDR3 is TGTGCCAGCTTAATAGGGTTTGGGGCCAACGTCCTGACTTTC. Protein sequence: CASLIGFGANVLTF. This chain links TRBV2 with TRBJ2-6; no clear D. The CDR3 is 14 residues long. The germline V and J ends were trimmed by 8 bases and 3 bases, with 11 bases remaining between them. Germline CDR1 and CDR2: SNHLY and FYNNEI.

The rearrangement joins TRBV7-9 to TRBJ1-1, with 9 bases matching TRBD1. There are 15 residues in the CDR3. The V segment lost 5 bases and the J segment 4 bases; nucleotides outside the gene matches: 8. CDR1 is SEHNR, CDR2 FQNEAQ, per germline (reference sequence). The chain's CDR3 is CASSPGDREGTEAFF. In nucleotides, the CDR3 is TGTGCCAGCAGCCCTGGGGACAGGGAGGGCACTGAAGCTTTCTTT.

In the case of this clone: A much larger clone lies one base from this, so it may be a read error. V and J are TRBV6-1 and TRBJ1-6, with D perhaps TRBD1 (5 bases). Per germline, CDR1 MNHNS and CDR2 SASEGT. The CDR3 spans 14 residues. Trimming shortened V by 7 bases and J by 9 bases, and 16 bases separated the two germline ends. The CDR3 spells CASTMGQEGSPLHF. In nucleotides, the CDR3 is TGTGCCAGCACCATGGGGCAGGAGGGTTCACCCCTCCACTTT.

This clone occurred a few times. The V call is TRBV6-5, the J call TRBJ1-2; 11 bases agree with TRBD1. This CDR3 comprises 15 residues. V lost 6 bases, J lost 3 bases, and 6 bases stayed unmatched. Looked up from germline, CDR1 is MNHEY and CDR2 is SVGAGI. The CDR3 coding sequence is TGTGCCAGCAGGGGACAGGGGGAAATAGACTATGGCTACACCTTC. Translating gives CASRGQGEIDYGYTF.

The chain joins TRBV18 to TRBJ1-1, with D possibly being TRBD1 (5 bases). This CDR3 has 15 residues. V shed 1 base and J shed 5 bases, with 14 bases lying between them. The germline V gene has CDR1 KGHSH and CDR2 LQKENI. The CDR3 DNA reads as TGTGCCAGCTCACCACTGTATCAGGGAGAGACTGAAGCTTTCTTT. Translated: CASSPLYQGETEAFF.

The V and J genes are TRBV5-1 and TRBJ2-2, with 8 nucleotides matching TRBD2. Germline CDR1 is SGHRS and CDR2 is YFSETQ. This CDR3 region has 15 residues. J was trimmed by 1 base and V by 3 bases; bases with no gene match: 2. The CDR3 protein is CASSWSGGNTGELFF. The CDR3 DNA follows: TGCGCCAGCAGCTGGAGCGGGGGGAACACCGGGGAGCTGTTTTTT.

The rearrangement joins TRBV28 to TRBJ1-3; D unclear. Germline values: CDR1 MDHEN, CDR2 SYDVKM. This CDR3 spans 11 amino acids. V dropped 5 bases and J dropped 5 bases, with 4 bases sitting between them. This chain's CDR3 is CASSIRNTIYF. CDR3 coding DNA: TGTGCCAGCAGTATTCGAAACACCATATATTTT.

This sequence joins TRBV19 and TRBJ2-6, with no clear D. Germline CDR1 reads LNHDA; CDR2 reads SQIVND (reference sequence). The V end was cut by 2 bases, the J end by 2 bases, with 10 bases between. The CDR3 totals 16 residues. CDR3 residues: CASSIRRSPGANVLTF. The CDR3, as DNA: TGTGCCAGTAGTATACGAAGGTCACCTGGGGCCAACGTCCTGACTTTC.

The rearrangement joins TRBV7-2 to TRBJ2-5, with 10 bases matching TRBD2. The CDR3 runs 16 residues. The germline V gene has CDR1 SGHTA and CDR2 FQGNSA. V lost 5 bases, J lost 5 bases, and 11 bases stayed unmatched. For the CDR3, the DNA is TGTGCCAGCAGCCTCAGACGGCTAGCGGGGGTGGAGACCCAGTACTTC. Amino acids: CASSLRRLAGVETQYF. Drawing the rest from reference TRBV7-2 and TRBJ2-5, the complete variable domain is GAGVSQSPSNKVTEKGKDVELRCDPISGHTALYWYRQSLGQGLEFLIYFQGNSAPDKSGLPSDRFSAERTGGSVSTLTIQRTQQEDSAVYLCASSLRRLAGVETQYFGPGTRLLVL.

This sequence joins TRBV6-5 and TRBJ1-2; weak D call: TRBD1 (5 bases). CDR3 length equals 13 residues. V gave up 6 bases and J gave up 0 bases, with 8 bases separating them. The germline V gene encodes CDR1 MNHEY and CDR2 SVGAGI. This CDR3 reads CASRGQANYGYTF. The CDR3 DNA reads TGTGCCAGCAGGGGGCAGGCTAACTATGGCTACACCTTC.

This clone showed up just a few times. The rearrangement uses TRBV5-8 and TRBJ1-4; 10 nucleotides line up with TRBD1. The CDR3 sequence is 14 residues long. Trimming at V came to 2 bases and at J to 8 bases, leaving 3 bases not matched to a gene. Per the germline V gene, CDR1 is SGHTS and CDR2 is YDEGEE. The CDR3 loop is CASSLDRGQEKLFF. The DNA of the CDR3 is TGTGCCAGCAGCTTAGACAGGGGGCAGGAAAAACTGTTTTTT. The full variable domain, completed using reference TRBV5-8 and TRBJ1-4, is EAGVTQSPTHLIKTRGQQATLRCSPISGHTSVYWYQQALGLGLQFLLWYDEGEERNRGNFPPRFSGRQFPNYSSELNVNALELEDSALYLCASSLDRGQEKLFFGSGTQLSVL.

The count of this clone is one. The V call is TRBV9, the J call TRBJ1-1; 11 bases line up with TRBD1. Unmatched junction bases numbered 6, after V lost 4 bases and J lost 4 bases. Germline V gives CDR1 SGDLS, CDR2 YYNGEE. The CDR3 length is 15 residues. The CDR3 DNA reads as TGTGCCAGCAGCCCTGGGACAGGGGGGCGCACTGAAGCTTTCTTT. Its protein product is CASSPGTGGRTEAFF.

This clone was recorded a few times. The chain is built from TRBV7-8 and TRBJ1-1; 7 nucleotides agree with TRBD1. The CDR3 is 16 residues long. Trimming took 2 bases from V and 1 from J; bases not matched to a gene: 7. Germline-derived CDR1 and CDR2 are SGHVS and FQNEAQ. The CDR3 DNA is TGTGCCAGCAGCTTAACCTCCCGGACAGGGAACACTGAAGCTTTCTTT. It yields the protein CASSLTSRTGNTEAFF.

The J gene is TRBJ2-7, the V gene TRBV27; D is undetermined. This CDR3 comprises 13 residues. Trimming removed 3 bases at V and 6 bases at J, with 12 bases between. Germline CDR1 and CDR2: MNHEY and SMNVEV (reference sequence). CDR3: CASSFNSASEQYF. CDR3 in DNA: TGTGCCAGCAGTTTTAACTCCGCCTCCGAGCAGTACTTC.

This clone was seen only once. V and J are TRBV5-1 and TRBJ2-5, with 10 bases aligning to TRBD2. Unmatched junction bases numbered 21, after V lost 7 bases and J lost 9 bases. The CDR3 extends over 17 amino acids. Germline CDR1 and CDR2: SGHRS and YFSETQ. CDR3 amino acids: CASGEISGGPRGAAQYF. As DNA, the CDR3 is TGCGCCAGCGGGGAAATTAGCGGGGGGCCCCGCGGGGCCGCCCAGTACTTC.

This chain uses TRBV5-1 with TRBJ2-3; D is undetermined. Trimming shortened V by 0 bases and J by 3 bases, and 11 bases separated the two germline ends. Per germline, CDR1 SGHRS and CDR2 YFSETQ. CDR3 size: 15 residues. The CDR3 loop reads CASSLEADGTDTQYF. The CDR3 DNA reads TGCGCCAGCAGCTTGGAGGCAGACGGAACAGATACGCAGTATTTT.

J is TRBJ2-7 and V is TRBV5-1; D gene unclear. The V gene lost 3 bases and the J gene lost 3 bases, with 13 bases spanning the gap. CDR3 length equals 14 residues. Looked up from germline, CDR1 is SGHRS and CDR2 is YFSETQ. CDR3 sequence (DNA): TGCGCCAGCAGCTCATTCCCCCACAGCTACGAGCAGTACTTC. The encoded protein is CASSSFPHSYEQYF.

This clone has only a few counts. The J gene is TRBJ2-3, the V gene TRBV11-2, with D possibly TRBD2 on 7 matching bases. The CDR3 extends over 16 amino acids. Germline CDR1 SGHAT, CDR2 FQNNGV. Trimming left V 1 base short and J 5 bases short, with 16 bases between. The CDR3 spells CASSLVGGAPGDTQYF. The CDR3 region has the DNA TGTGCCAGCAGCTTAGTGGGGGGGGCGCCTGGAGATACGCAGTATTTT.